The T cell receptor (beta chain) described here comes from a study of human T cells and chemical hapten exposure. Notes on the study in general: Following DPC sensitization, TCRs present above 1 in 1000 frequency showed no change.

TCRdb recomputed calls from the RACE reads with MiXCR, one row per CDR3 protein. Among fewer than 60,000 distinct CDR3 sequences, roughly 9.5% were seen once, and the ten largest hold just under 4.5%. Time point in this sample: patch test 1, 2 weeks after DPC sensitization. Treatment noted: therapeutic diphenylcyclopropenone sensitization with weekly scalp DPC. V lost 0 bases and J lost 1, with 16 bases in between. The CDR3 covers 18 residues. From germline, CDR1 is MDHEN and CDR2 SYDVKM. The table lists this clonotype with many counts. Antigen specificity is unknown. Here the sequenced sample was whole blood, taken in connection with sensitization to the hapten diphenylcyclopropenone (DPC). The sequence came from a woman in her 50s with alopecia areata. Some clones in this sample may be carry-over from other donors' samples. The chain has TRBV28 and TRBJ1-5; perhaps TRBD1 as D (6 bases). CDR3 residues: CASSLWLLARGSNQPQHF. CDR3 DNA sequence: TGTGCCAGCAGTTTATGGCTCCTCGCCAGGGGAAGCAATCAGCCCCAGCATTTT. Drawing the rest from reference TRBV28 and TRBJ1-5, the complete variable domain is DVKVTQSSRYLVKRTGEKVFLECVQDMDHENMFWYRQDPGLGLRLIYFSYDVKMKEKGDIPEGYSVSREKKERFSLILESASTNQTSMYLCASSLWLLARGSNQPQHFGDGTRLSIL.